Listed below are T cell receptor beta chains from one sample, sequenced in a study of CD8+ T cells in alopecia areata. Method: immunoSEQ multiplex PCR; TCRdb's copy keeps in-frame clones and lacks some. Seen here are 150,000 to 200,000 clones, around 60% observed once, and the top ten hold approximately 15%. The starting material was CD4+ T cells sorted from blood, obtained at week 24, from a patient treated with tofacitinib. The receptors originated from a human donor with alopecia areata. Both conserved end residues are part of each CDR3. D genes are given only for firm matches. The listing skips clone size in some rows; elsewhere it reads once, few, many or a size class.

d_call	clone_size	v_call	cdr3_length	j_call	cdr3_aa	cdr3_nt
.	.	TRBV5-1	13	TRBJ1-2	CASSFDANYGYTF	TGCGCCAGCAGCTTCGATGCTAACTATGGCTACACCTTC
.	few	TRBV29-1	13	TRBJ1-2	CSVHGRAGQGYTF	TGCAGCGTCCATGGGAGGGCAGGGCAGGGCTACACCTTC
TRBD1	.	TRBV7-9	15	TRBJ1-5	CASSQGQGNNQPQHF	TGTGCCAGCAGCCAAGGACAGGGAAATAATCAGCCCCAGCATTTT
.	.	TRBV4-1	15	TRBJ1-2	CASSQAIGFPNGYTF	TGCGCCAGCAGCCAAGCCATAGGGTTCCCCAATGGCTACACCTTC
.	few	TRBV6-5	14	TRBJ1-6	CASSRGHGGSPLHF	TGTGCCAGCAGTAGAGGCCACGGAGGTTCACCCCTCCACTTT
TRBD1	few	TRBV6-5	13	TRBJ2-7	CASTLGQHYEQYF	TGTGCCAGCACCCTGGGACAGCACTACGAGCAGTACTTC
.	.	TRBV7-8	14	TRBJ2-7	CASSLYAGSYEQYF	TGTGCCAGCAGCTTATATGCAGGAAGCTACGAGCAGTACTTC
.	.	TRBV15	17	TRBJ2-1	CATSRESVRPSYNEQFF	TGTGCCACCAGCAGAGAGTCTGTCCGGCCCTCCTACAATGAGCAGTTCTTC
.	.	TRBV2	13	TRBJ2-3	CASSWGLRDTQYF	TGTGCCAGCAGCTGGGGGCTCCGGGATACGCAGTATTTT
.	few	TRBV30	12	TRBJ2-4	CAWSVSGDIQYF	TGTGCCTGGAGTGTGTCAGGGGATATTCAGTACTTC
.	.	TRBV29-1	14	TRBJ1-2	CSVGDNTLYYGYTF	TGCAGCGTCGGCGACAACACACTATACTATGGCTACACCTTC
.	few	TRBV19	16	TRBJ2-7	CASSVGPFAGTYEQYF	TGTGCCAGTAGTGTAGGACCGTTCGCGGGGACCTACGAGCAGTACTTC
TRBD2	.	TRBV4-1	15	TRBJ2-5	CASSQGPGGQETQYF	TGCGCCAGCAGCCAAGGTCCGGGGGGCCAAGAGACCCAGTACTTC
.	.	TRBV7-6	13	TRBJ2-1	CASGGSRVSEQFF	TGTGCCAGCGGGGGATCTAGGGTGAGTGAGCAGTTCTTC
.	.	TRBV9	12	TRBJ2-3	CASSVESDTQYF	TGTGCCAGCAGCGTAGAGTCCGATACGCAGTATTTT
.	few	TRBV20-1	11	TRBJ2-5	CSASIGETQYF	TGCAGTGCTAGCATTGGAGAGACCCAGTACTTC
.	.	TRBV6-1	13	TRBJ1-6	CASTGERGSPLHF	TGTGCCAGCACCGGAGAACGCGGCTCACCCCTCCACTTT
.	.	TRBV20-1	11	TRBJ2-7	CSASWGYEQYF	TGCAGTGCTAGTTGGGGCTACGAGCAGTACTTC
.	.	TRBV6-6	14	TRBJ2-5	CASSYSRQQETQYF	TGTGCCAGCAGTTACTCGAGGCAACAAGAGACCCAGTACTTC
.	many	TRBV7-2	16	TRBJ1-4	CASSLFTGFRDEKLFF	TGTGCCAGCAGCTTATTCACGGGTTTCAGGGATGAAAAACTGTTTTTT
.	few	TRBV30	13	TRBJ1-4	CAWSVPMGEKLFF	TGTGCCTGGAGTGTTCCTATGGGTGAAAAACTGTTTTTT
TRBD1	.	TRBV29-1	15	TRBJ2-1	CSLRTGGSKLNEQFF	TGCAGCCTCCGGACAGGGGGGTCAAAACTCAATGAGCAGTTCTTC
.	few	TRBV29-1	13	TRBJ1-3	CSVVPRVGNTIYF	TGCAGCGTGGTACCCAGGGTTGGAAACACCATATATTTT
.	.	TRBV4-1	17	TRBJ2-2	CASSQLQGFANTGELFF	TGCGCCAGCAGCCAGCTCCAGGGGTTCGCGAACACCGGGGAGCTGTTTTTT
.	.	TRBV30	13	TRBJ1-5	CAWSFGRDQPQHF	TGTGCCTGGAGTTTCGGGAGGGATCAGCCCCAGCATTTT
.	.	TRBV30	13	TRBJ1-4	CAWRGDEGEKLFF	TGTGCCTGGAGGGGTGACGAAGGGGAAAAACTGTTTTTT
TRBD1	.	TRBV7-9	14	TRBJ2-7	CASSSDRGSYEQYF	TGTGCCAGCAGCTCCGACAGGGGATCCTACGAGCAGTACTTC
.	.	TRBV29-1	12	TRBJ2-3	CSVEAGTDTQYF	TGCAGCGTTGAGGCGGGCACAGATACGCAGTATTTT
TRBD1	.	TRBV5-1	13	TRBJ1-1	CASSKDRVAEAFF	TGCGCCAGCAGCAAGGACAGGGTCGCTGAAGCTTTCTTT
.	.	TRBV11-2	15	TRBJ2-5	CASSYNRAHQETQYF	TGTGCCAGCAGCTATAACAGGGCCCACCAAGAGACCCAGTACTTC
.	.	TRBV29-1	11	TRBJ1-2	CSVDRDGGYTF	TGCAGCGTTGACAGAGACGGTGGCTACACCTTC
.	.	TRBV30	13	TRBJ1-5	CAWSYDSNQPQHF	TGTGCCTGGAGTTATGACAGCAATCAGCCCCAGCATTTT
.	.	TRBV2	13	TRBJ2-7	CASSVGTTYEQYF	TGTGCCAGCAGTGTAGGGACCACCTACGAGCAGTACTTC
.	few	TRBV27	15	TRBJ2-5	CASSDLGGGGETQYF	TGTGCCAGCAGTGATCTGGGCGGGGGCGGTGAGACCCAGTACTTC
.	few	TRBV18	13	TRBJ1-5	CASSPGNLEPQHF	TGTGCCAGCTCACCCGGGAACCTCGAGCCCCAGCATTTT
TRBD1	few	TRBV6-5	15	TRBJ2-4	CASSSAGGPKNIQYF	TGTGCCAGCAGTTCAGCAGGGGGCCCCAAAAACATTCAGTACTTC
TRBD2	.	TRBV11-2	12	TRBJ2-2	CASSWEGGELFF	TGTGCCAGCAGCTGGGAGGGCGGGGAGCTGTTTTTT
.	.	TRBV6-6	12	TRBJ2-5	CASSASGTAPYF	TGTGCCAGCAGTGCCTCCGGGACTGCTCCTTACTTC
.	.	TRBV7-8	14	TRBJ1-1	CASSLGWQNTEAFF	TGTGCCAGCAGCTTAGGGTGGCAGAACACTGAAGCTTTCTTT
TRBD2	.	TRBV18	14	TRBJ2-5	CASSLRRGGETQYF	TGTGCCAGCTCACTACGACGGGGGGGCGAGACCCAGTACTTC
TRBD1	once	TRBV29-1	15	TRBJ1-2	CSVEDSLTGNYGYTF	TGCAGCGTTGAAGATTCCCTGACAGGGAACTATGGCTACACCTTC
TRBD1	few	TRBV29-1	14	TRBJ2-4	CSVWTGQAKNIQYF	TGCAGCGTTTGGACAGGGCAAGCCAAAAACATTCAGTACTTC